This section outlines one TCR beta chain sequence together with its context. Its antigen is unidentified. The sample is drawn from a study of graft-versus-host responses after intestinal transplantation. Trimming removed 6 bases at V and 1 base at J, with 10 bases between. From germline, CDR1 is MNHEY and CDR2 SVGAGI. The CDR3 length is 13 residues. Profiling relied on immunoSEQ multiplex PCR, and the TCRdb table lists in-frame clones only, not all of them. The repertoire includes about 120,000 clones, approximately 90% of them detected once, and 0.15% to 0.2% sits in the top ten. The TCR comes from a human donor who received an intestinal transplant. Here the sequenced sample was unstimulated CD4+ T cells sorted from spleen or lymph node cells, taken before intestinal transplant. This rearrangement joins TRBV6-5 to TRBJ2-7; D may be TRBD1 (5 bases). The CDR3 spells CASRPRQSYEQYF. The CDR3 DNA reads TGTGCCAGCAGGCCCCGACAGTCCTACGAGCAGTACTTC.